This TCR beta chain was observed in a study of cytomegalovirus exposure and HLA in healthy donors. The PCR ran on 60 Vbeta and 13 Jbeta primers. The data were produced by immunoSEQ multiplex PCR, yet TCRdb's version contains in-frame clones alone and is incomplete. The profile covers about 140,000 clones, with 82% appearing a single time and approximately 8.1% taken by the ten largest. Germline V gene data show CDR1 as MDHEN and CDR2 as SYDVKM. The CDR3 loop spans 14 amino acids. V shed 10 bases and J shed 1 base, with 15 bases lying between them. This receptor was taken from a woman between 50 and 59 years old in good health and CMV-seropositive. Specimen: PBMCs. The chain combines TRBV28 with TRBJ2-3; D unresolved. The CDR3 protein is CATLRGDRTDTQYF. In nucleotides, the CDR3 is TGTGCCACCTTGAGAGGCGATCGCACAGATACGCAGTATTTT.